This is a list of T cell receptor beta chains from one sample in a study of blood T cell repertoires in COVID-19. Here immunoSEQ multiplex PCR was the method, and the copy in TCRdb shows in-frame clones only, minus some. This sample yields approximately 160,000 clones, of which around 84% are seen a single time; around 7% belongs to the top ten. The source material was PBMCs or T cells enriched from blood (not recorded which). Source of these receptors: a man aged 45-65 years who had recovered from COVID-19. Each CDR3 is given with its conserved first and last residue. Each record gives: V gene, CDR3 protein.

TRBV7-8	CASSPGVVQPQHF
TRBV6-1	CASSDFGGGFYGYTF
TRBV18	CASSPPGQQETQYF
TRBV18	CASGQGRSGNTIYF
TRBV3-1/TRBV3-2	CASSQGSRAYNEQFF
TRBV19	CASSTRGGADNEQFF
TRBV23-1	CASSQSHGLAGPERTDTQYF
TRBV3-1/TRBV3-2	CASSPLRGGNEKLFF
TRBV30	CAWSRQGVRQETQYF
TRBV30	CAWRAGTNEKLFF
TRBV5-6	CASSSSGQRPQPQHF
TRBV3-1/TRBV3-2	CASSRGQGTATNEKLFF
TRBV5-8	CASSLVGDLDTGELFF
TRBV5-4	CASSLEGGGSETQYF
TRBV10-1	CASSESKSHVGWGARPNTEAFF
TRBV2	CASSPGRGSAFF
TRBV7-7	CASSSSRQGYNEQFF
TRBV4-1	CASSQVSGTGNTGELFF
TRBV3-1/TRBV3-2	CASRTTGFYNSPLHF
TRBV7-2	CASSFSGGVNNEQFF
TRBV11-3	CASRGYTGELFF
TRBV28	CASNEQGIDYGYTF
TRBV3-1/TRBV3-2	CASSLGLAGVEQYF
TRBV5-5	CASSLTWTSGLNQETQYF
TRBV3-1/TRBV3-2	CASSPASGTVLLYEQYF
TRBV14	CASSQRVDEKLFF
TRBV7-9	CASSAMGQGRNEQYF
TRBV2	CASSVRGRSNQPQHF
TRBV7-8	CASSLVLAGTEAFF
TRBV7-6	CASSPLGQGAREQYF
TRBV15	CATSRDRTFNGEAFF
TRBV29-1	CSVGQGAETQYF
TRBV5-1	CASCRGGADEKLFF
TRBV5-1	CASSRSGTGLNEQFF
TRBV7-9	CASSLGTADQETQYF
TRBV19	CASTSWDRGVQPQHF
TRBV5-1	CASSLEGQGLETQYF